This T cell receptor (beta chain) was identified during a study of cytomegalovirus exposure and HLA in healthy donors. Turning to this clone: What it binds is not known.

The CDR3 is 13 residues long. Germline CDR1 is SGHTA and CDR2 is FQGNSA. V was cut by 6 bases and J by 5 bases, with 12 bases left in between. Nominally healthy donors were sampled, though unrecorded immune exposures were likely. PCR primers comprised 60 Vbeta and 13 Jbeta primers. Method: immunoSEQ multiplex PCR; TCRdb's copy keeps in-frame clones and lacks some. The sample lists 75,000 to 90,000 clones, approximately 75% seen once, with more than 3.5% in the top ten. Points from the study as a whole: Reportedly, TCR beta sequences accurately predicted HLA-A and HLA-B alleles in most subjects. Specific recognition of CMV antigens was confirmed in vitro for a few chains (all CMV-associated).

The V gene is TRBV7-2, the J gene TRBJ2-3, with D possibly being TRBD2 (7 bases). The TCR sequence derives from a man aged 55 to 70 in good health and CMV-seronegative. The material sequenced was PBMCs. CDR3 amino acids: CASRRGAVDTQYF. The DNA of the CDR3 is TGTGCCAGCAGACGGGGGGCGGTAGATACGCAGTATTTT.